The 8 T cell receptor beta chains in this list originate from one sample, sequenced in a study of cytomegalovirus exposure and HLA in healthy donors. The PCR contained 60 Vbeta and 13 Jbeta primers. Assay: immunoSEQ multiplex PCR; the TCRdb copy retains only in-frame clones and omits some. The sample holds around 160,000 clones, about three quarters seen once. The sequenced sample was PBMCs. These receptors came from a man aged 45-65 years in good health and CMV-seropositive.

The gene calls are TRBV9 and TRBJ2-1; TRBD2 matches at 8 bases. Germline CDR1 reads SGDLS; CDR2 reads YYNGEE. With V trimmed by 5 bases and J by 3 bases, 7 bases remained unmatched. This CDR3 is built from 15 residues. The DNA of the CDR3 is TGTGCCAGCAGTGGAGCGGGGGTCGTCTACAATGAGCAGTTCTTC. Translating it yields CASSGAGVVYNEQFF.

This clone was observed a handful of times. The chain links TRBV15 to TRBJ2-3, with 9 positions matching TRBD1. Germline CDR1 reads LNHNV; CDR2 reads YYDKDF (reference sequence). The J segment lost 9 bases and the V segment lost 1 base, leaving 8 bases of the junction unmatched. This CDR3 spans 15 amino acids. CDR3 in amino acids: CATSRGTGAKDTQYF. The CDR3, as DNA: TGTGCCACCAGCAGAGGGACAGGGGCCAAAGACACGCAGTATTTT.

The rearrangement joins TRBV25-1 to TRBJ2-1, with 7 bases matching TRBD2. The J segment lost 15 bases and the V segment lost 0 bases, leaving 8 bases of the junction unmatched. The germline V gene has CDR1 MGHDK and CDR2 SYGVNS. CDR3 length equals 13 residues. Here the CDR3 DNA reads TGTGCCAGCAGTGAATATAGGGGCTGCGGGGGGTTCTTC. The encoded protein is CASSEYRGCGGFF. Full variable domain (missing parts from reference TRBV25-1 and TRBJ2-1): EADIYQTPRYLVIGTGKKITLECSQTMGHDKMYWYQQDPGMELHLIHYSYGVNSTEKGDLSSESTVSRIRTEHFPLTLESARPSHTSQYLCASSEYRGCGGFFGPGTRLTVL.

This clone was counted only a few times. The V gene is TRBV5-4, the J gene TRBJ2-2; 11 nucleotides align to TRBD2. This CDR3 is 17 amino acids long. The V gene's germline CDR1 is SGHNT and CDR2 YYREEE (reference sequence). The J segment lost 6 bases and the V segment lost 4 bases, leaving 11 bases of the junction unmatched. The CDR3 reads CASSLNSGGAVAGELFF. The CDR3 DNA reads as TGTGCCAGCAGCCTAAATAGCGGGGGGGCAGTTGCCGGGGAGCTGTTTTTT.

The chain uses TRBV7-6 and TRBJ1-3; 9 nucleotides match TRBD1. V was clipped by 6 bases and J by 4 bases; unmatched bases: 4. The CDR3 spans 14 residues. Germline CDR1 reads SGHVS; CDR2 reads FNYEAQ. The CDR3 is CASREGQGGNTIYF. The DNA of the CDR3 is TGTGCCAGCAGGGAGGGACAGGGCGGAAACACCATATATTTT.

The chain couples TRBV4-2 to TRBJ2-2, with D perhaps TRBD1 (6 bases). The CDR3 has 18 residues. CDR1 is LGHNA and CDR2 is YNFKEQ in the germline V gene. V lost 0 bases and J 7 bases, leaving 21 bases between the germline ends. The CDR3 reads CASSQESPRGFDGGELFF. CDR3 nucleotides: TGTGCCAGCAGCCAAGAATCTCCCAGGGGATTCGATGGCGGGGAGCTGTTTTTT.

This clone was counted between two and nine times. The chain links TRBV5-8 to TRBJ1-4; possible D gene TRBD1, 5 bases. Trimming left V 1 base short and J 1 base short, with 11 bases between. The CDR3 totals 16 residues. The germline V gene has CDR1 SGHTS and CDR2 YDEGEE. This CDR3 reads CASSLWMGGTNEKLFF. The CDR3 DNA reads as TGTGCCAGCAGCTTGTGGATGGGGGGAACTAATGAAAAACTGTTTTTT.

The rearrangement joins TRBV27 to TRBJ1-1, with 8 bases lining up with TRBD1. The CDR3 length is 15 residues. Germline-derived CDR1 and CDR2 are MNHEY and SMNVEV (reference sequence). V shed 4 bases and J 11 bases; nucleotides not matched to a gene: 15. The CDR3: CASSSVIRGQVYAFF. The DNA of the CDR3 is TGTGCCAGCAGTTCCGTAATCAGGGGGCAGGTTTACGCTTTCTTT.